The T cell receptor (beta chain) described here comes from a study of beta chain features in type 1 diabetes. Study-wide background: Sorted cells numbering some 110 million were examined across all samples.

cDNA synthesis used the whole RNA isolate, giving expressed TCRB sequences. Measured with immunoSEQ multiplex PCR; TCRdb has only the in-frame clones, and not every one. The sample records roughly 310,000 clones, roughly 9.6% being singletons. Whole-study results and caveats: For type 1 diabetes patients, VDJ junctions showed fewer insertions and more deletions.

This CDR3 is built from 13 residues. The germline gives CDR1 SQVTM, CDR2 ANQGSEA. J was trimmed by 3 bases and V by 7 bases; bases with no gene match: 3. About this clone: What it binds is unknown.

The sample consisted of naive CD4+ T cells from blood. This rearrangement joins TRBV29-1 to TRBJ1-4, with TRBD1 matching 9 bases. The TCR comes from a woman aged 25 to 39 in good health. The CDR3 DNA follows: TGCAGCGCTAGGACAGGGGCTAATGAAAAACTGTTTTTT. Amino acid sequence: CSARTGANEKLFF.